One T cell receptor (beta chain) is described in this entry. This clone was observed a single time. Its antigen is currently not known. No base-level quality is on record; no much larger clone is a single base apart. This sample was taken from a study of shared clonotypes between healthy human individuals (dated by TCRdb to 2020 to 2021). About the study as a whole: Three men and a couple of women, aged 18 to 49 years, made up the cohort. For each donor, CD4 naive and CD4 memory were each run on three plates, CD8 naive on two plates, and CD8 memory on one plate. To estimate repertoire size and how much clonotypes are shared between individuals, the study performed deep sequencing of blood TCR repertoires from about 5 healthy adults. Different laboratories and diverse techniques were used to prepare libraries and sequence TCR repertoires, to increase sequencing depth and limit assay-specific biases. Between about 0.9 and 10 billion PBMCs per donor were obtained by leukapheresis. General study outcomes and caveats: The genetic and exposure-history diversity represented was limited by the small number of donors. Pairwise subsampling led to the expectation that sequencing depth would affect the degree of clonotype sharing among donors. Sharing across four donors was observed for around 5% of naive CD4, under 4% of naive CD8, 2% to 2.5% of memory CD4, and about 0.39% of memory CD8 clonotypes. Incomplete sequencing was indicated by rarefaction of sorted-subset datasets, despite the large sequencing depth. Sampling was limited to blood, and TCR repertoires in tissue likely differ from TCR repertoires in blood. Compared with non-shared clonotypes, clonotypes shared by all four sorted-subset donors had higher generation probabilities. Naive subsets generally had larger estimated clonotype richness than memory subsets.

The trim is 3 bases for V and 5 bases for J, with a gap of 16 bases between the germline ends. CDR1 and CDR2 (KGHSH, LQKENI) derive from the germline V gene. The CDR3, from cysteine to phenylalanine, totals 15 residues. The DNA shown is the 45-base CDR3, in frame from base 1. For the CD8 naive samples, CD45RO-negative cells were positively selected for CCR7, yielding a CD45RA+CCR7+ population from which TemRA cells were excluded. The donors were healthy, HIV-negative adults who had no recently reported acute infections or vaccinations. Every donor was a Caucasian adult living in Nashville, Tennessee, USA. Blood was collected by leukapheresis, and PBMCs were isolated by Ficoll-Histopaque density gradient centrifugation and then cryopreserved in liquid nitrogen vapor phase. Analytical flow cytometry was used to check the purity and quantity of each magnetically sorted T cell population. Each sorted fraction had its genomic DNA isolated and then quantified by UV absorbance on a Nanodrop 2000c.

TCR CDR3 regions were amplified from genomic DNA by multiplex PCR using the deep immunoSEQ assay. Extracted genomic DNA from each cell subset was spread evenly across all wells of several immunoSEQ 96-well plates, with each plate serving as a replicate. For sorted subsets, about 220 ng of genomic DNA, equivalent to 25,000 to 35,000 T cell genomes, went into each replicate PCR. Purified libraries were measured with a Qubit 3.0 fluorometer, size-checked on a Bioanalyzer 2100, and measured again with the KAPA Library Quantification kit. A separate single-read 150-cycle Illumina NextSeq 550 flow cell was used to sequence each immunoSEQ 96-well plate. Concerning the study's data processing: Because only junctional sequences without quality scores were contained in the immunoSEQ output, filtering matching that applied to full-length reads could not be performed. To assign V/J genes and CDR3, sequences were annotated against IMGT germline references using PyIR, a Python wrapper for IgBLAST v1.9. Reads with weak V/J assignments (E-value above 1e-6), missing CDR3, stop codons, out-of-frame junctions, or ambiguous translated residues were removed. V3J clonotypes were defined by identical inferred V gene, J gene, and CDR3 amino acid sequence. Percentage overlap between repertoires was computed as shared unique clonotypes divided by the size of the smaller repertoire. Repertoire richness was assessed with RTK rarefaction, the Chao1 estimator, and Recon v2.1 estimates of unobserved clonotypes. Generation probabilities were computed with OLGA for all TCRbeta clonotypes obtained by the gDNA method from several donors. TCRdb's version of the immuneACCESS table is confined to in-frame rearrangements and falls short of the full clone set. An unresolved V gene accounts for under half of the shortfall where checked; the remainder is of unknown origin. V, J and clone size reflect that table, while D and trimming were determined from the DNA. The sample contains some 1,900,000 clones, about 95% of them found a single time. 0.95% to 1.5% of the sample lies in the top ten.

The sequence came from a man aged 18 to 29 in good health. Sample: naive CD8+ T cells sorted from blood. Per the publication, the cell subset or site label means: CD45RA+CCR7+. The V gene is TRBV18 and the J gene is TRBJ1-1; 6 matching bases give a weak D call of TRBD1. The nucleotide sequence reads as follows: TGTGCCAGCTCACCCGAGACAGGCTTAGGGACTGAAGCTTTCTTT. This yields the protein CASSPETGLGTEAFF.